Shown below are 8 T cell receptor beta chains from a single sample sequenced in a study of T cells and copy number aberrations in small-cell lung cancer. The data were produced by immunoSEQ multiplex PCR, yet TCRdb's version contains in-frame clones alone and is incomplete. The data contain more than 2,000 clones, approximately 86% of them singletons. Material for sequencing was normal tissue next to the tumor. The receptor set was obtained from a woman in her forties or fifties with small cell lung cancer.

The chain has TRBV5-1 and TRBJ1-2; D is undetermined. Germline CDR1 and CDR2: SGHRS and YFSETQ. This CDR3 region has 13 residues. With 3 bases removed from V and 2 bases from J, the gap between germline ends came to 8 bases. The CDR3 loop reads CASSSDGNYGYTF. As DNA, the CDR3 is TGCGCCAGCAGCTCGGACGGAAACTATGGCTACACCTTC.

This clone was seen once. The chain is built from TRBV6-1 and TRBJ2-7; 7 bases match TRBD2. In germline, CDR1 is MNHNS, CDR2 SASEGT. Trimming removed 2 bases from V and 0 bases from J; junction bases left unmatched: 4. This CDR3 has 15 residues. The CDR3 protein is CASSERSSGSYEQYF. CDR3 nucleotides: TGTGCCAGCAGTGAAAGGTCTAGCGGCTCCTACGAGCAGTACTTC.

V is TRBV14 and J is TRBJ2-7; 7 bases map to TRBD1. Germline lookup yields CDR1 SGHDN and CDR2 FVKESK. The CDR3 runs to 14 residues. V lost 5 bases and J lost 2; bases outside the gene matches: 6. CDR3 in DNA: TGTGCCAGCAGCACCCGGACAGGAGCCTACGAGCAGTACTTC. It encodes CASSTRTGAYEQYF.

V is TRBV6-5 and J is TRBJ1-2; TRBD1 matches at 7 bases. Germline V CDR1 and CDR2: MNHEY, SVGAGI. CDR3 length: 14 residues. Trimming at V came to 6 bases and at J to 2 bases, leaving 6 bases not matched to a gene. The DNA of the CDR3 is TGTGCCAGCAGCCGGGACAGCGGGAACTATGGCTACACCTTC. This codes for CASSRDSGNYGYTF.

The genes are TRBV14 and TRBJ1-2; 7 bases agree with TRBD1. The J segment lost 3 bases and the V segment lost 4 bases, leaving 5 bases of the junction unmatched. CDR1 and CDR2 from the germline V gene are SGHDN and FVKESK. The CDR3 runs to 14 residues. The CDR3 sequence: CASSRLTGDYGYTF. CDR3 DNA: TGTGCCAGCAGCCGCCTAACAGGGGACTATGGCTACACCTTC.

The CDR3 DNA sequence: TGTGCCACCAGCAGAGCTGGAAGATACAATGAGCAGTTCTTC. This encodes CATSRAGRYNEQFF. The chain recombines TRBV15 with TRBJ2-1, with D unclear. Germline CDR1 is LNHNV and CDR2 is YYDKDF (reference sequence). The CDR3 length is 14 residues. The ends were cut back, 1 base at V and 4 bases at J, with 8 bases in the middle.

This clone was found a few times. The chain carries TRBV6-5 and TRBJ1-3, with unresolved D. CDR1 and CDR2 (germline): MNHEY, SVGAGI. Trimming left V 0 bases short and J 4 bases short, with 10 bases between. CDR3 length: 15 amino acids. The CDR3 here is CASSYSQALGNTIYF. The CDR3 DNA sequence: TGTGCCAGCAGTTACTCCCAGGCCCTGGGAAACACCATATATTTT.

The chain has TRBV19 and TRBJ1-2, with unresolved D. The CDR3 is made up of 13 amino acids. The germline CDR1 and CDR2 sequences are LNHDA and SQIVND (reference sequence). Deletions cut 7 bases from V and 4 bases from J, with 13 bases between. The CDR3 region is CASKGRELYGYTF. As DNA, the CDR3 is TGTGCCAGTAAAGGAAGAGAGCTCTATGGCTACACCTTC. The full variable domain, in which reference TRBV19 and TRBJ1-2 provide the parts outside the CDR3, is DGGITQSPKYLFRKEGQNVTLSCEQNLNHDAMYWYRQDPGQGLRLIYYSQIVNDFQKGDIAEGYSVSREKKESFPLTVTSAQKNPTAFYLCASKGRELYGYTFGSGTRLTVV.